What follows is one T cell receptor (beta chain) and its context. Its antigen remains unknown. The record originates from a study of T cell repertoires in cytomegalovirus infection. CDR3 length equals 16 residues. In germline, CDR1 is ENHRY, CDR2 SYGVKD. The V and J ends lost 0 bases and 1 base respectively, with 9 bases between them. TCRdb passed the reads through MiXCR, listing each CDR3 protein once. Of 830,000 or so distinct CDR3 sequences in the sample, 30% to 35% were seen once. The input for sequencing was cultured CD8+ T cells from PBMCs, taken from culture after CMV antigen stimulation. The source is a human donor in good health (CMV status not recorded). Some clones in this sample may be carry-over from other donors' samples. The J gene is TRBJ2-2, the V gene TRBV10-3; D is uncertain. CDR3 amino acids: CAISESRQLNTGELFF. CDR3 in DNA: TGTGCCATCAGTGAGTCGAGGCAGTTGAACACCGGGGAGCTGTTTTTT.